The 32 T cell receptor beta chains given below trace back to one sample, sequenced in a study of shared clonotypes between healthy human individuals. Using immunoSEQ multiplex PCR, the repertoire was profiled, and TCRdb retains in-frame clones only, with some absent. The sample has fewer than 600,000 clones; roughly 78% are singletons. What was sequenced was PBMCs. The receptor set was obtained from a middle-aged woman in good health. Some clones in this sample may be carry-over from other donors' samples.

This clone appeared a few times. The chain employs TRBV4-2 and TRBJ2-2; possible D gene TRBD2, 5 bases. The germline gives CDR1 LGHNA, CDR2 YNFKEQ. The ends were cut back, 0 bases at V and 5 bases at J, with 7 bases in the middle. The CDR3 is 14 residues long. CDR3 nucleotides: TGTGCCAGCAGCCAAGATCGGAGGACCGGGGAGCTGTTTTTT. The encoded protein is CASSQDRRTGELFF.

This chain links TRBV19 with TRBJ2-1; 7 bases are a match to TRBD2. The V gene's germline CDR1 is LNHDA and CDR2 SQIVND (reference sequence). CDR3 length equals 16 residues. Losses at the gene ends were 8 bases for V and 8 bases for J; bases not matched to a gene: 18. DNA for the CDR3: TGTGCCAGTCAAATGGGGGTTGCGGGAGAGAGAGATGAGCAGTTCTTC. Residues: CASQMGVAGERDEQFF.

With respect to this clone: A much larger clone differs from this one at a single base, so this may be a read error. Written as DNA, the CDR3 is TGTGTCAGCAGCTTAGGCCCTGAGACCTACGAGCAGTACTTC. It yields the protein CVSSLGPETYEQYF. This chain links TRBV7-2 with TRBJ2-7, with unresolved D. The germline CDR1 and CDR2 sequences are SGHTA and FQGNSA. This CDR3 is built from 14 residues. Drawing the rest from reference TRBV7-2 and TRBJ2-7, the complete variable domain is GAGVSQSPSNKVTEKGKDVELRCDPISGHTALYWYRQSLGQGLEFLIYFQGNSAPDKSGLPSDRFSAERTGGSVSTLTIQRTQQEDSAVYLCVSSLGPETYEQYFGPGTRLTVT.

V is TRBV29-1 and J is TRBJ2-7, with no clear D. V dropped 4 bases and J dropped 4 bases, with 11 bases sitting between them. CDR3 length equals 12 residues. CDR1 SQVTM and CDR2 ANQGSEA come from the germline V gene. The CDR3 protein is CSVAGQKYEQYF. CDR3 DNA sequence: TGCAGCGTTGCCGGGCAGAAATACGAGCAGTACTTC.

The sample holds a few counts of this clone. The V call is TRBV5-1, the J call TRBJ1-1, with D perhaps TRBD1 (5 bases). From germline, CDR1 is SGHRS and CDR2 YFSETQ. Trimming took 3 bases from V and 1 from J, leaving 10 bases between them. The CDR3 covers 14 residues. As DNA, the CDR3 is TGCGCCAGCAGCTCATCGCAGGGGAACACTGAAGCTTTCTTT. This sequence encodes CASSSSQGNTEAFF. Filled out from reference TRBV5-1 and TRBJ1-1, the complete variable domain reads KAGVTQTPRYLIKTRGQQVTLSCSPISGHRSVSWYQQTPGQGLQFLFEYFSETQRNKGNFPGRFSGRQFSNSRSEMNVSTLELGDSALYLCASSSSQGNTEAFFGQGTRLTVV.

The CDR3 nucleotides are TGTGCCAGCAGCCCTGAGCGGGCTAGGGTCAATGAGCAGTTCTTC. Encoded protein: CASSPERARVNEQFF. This chain connects TRBV5-5 to TRBJ2-1; weak D call: TRBD2 (6 bases). The germline gives CDR1 SGHKS, CDR2 YYEKEE (reference sequence). The CDR3 length is 15 residues. The V end was cut by 4 bases, the J end by 6 bases, with 17 bases between.

CDR3 DNA sequence: TGCGCCACAGGGGGACAGGGGGCGGGAGAGCAGTACTTC. The encoded protein is CATGGQGAGEQYF. The chain carries TRBV10-2 and TRBJ2-7, with 12 bases that match TRBD1. Germline loops: CDR1 WSHSY, CDR2 SAAADI. V lost 10 bases to trimming and J lost 7 bases; unmatched junction nucleotides: 8. CDR3 size: 13 residues.

The chain links TRBV6-5 to TRBJ1-1; 10 nucleotides align to TRBD1. V trimming: 8 bases; J trimming: 3 bases; junction bases outside the gene matches: 6. The germline V gene encodes CDR1 MNHEY and CDR2 SVGAGI. The CDR3 covers 14 residues. In DNA, the CDR3 is TGTGCCAGCTCACAGACAGGGGGCTACACTGAAGCTTTCTTT. The encoded protein is CASSQTGGYTEAFF.

The V gene is TRBV10-3, the J gene TRBJ2-7; no firm D call. V lost 5 bases and J lost 4, with 12 bases in between. Looked up from germline, CDR1 is ENHRY and CDR2 is SYGVKD. This CDR3 contains 13 residues. CDR3: CAISQGLVYEQYF. CDR3 DNA sequence: TGTGCCATCAGTCAAGGCCTGGTTTACGAGCAGTACTTC.

The chain has TRBV28 and TRBJ1-2; D remains unclear. Trimming cost V 6 bases and J 2 bases, with 10 bases left between them. Germline V CDR1 and CDR2: MDHEN, SYDVKM. CDR3 length equals 13 residues. CDR3 sequence reads: CASRAQQNYGYTF. As DNA, the CDR3 is TGTGCCAGCAGGGCACAACAGAACTATGGCTACACCTTC.

Turning to this clone: Other nucleotide sequences from this sample produce the same CDR3. The chain carries TRBV2 and TRBJ1-3, with D unresolved. Germline assignment: CDR1 SNHLY and CDR2 FYNNEI. The CDR3 extends over 12 amino acids. V was cut by 4 bases and J by 4 bases, with 5 bases left in between. The CDR3 spells CASSVQGNTIYF. The CDR3 DNA reads TGTGCCAGCAGTGTCCAGGGAAACACCATATATTTT.

This rearrangement joins TRBV30 to TRBJ1-3, with TRBD1 matching 7 bases. Trimming cost V 3 bases and J 6 bases; bases outside gene matches: 8. Germline V CDR1 and CDR2: GTSNPN, SVGIG (reference sequence). This CDR3 is 14 amino acids long. The CDR3 DNA follows: TGTGCCTGGAGCGGCGGGACAGCTTTAAACACCATATATTTT. Translating gives CAWSGGTALNTIYF.

The V gene is TRBV28, the J gene TRBJ1-1; TRBD1 agrees at 7 bases. With V trimmed by 2 bases and J by 8 bases, 17 bases remained unmatched. Germline lookup yields CDR1 MDHEN and CDR2 SYDVKM. The CDR3 consists of 17 residues. CDR3 nucleotides: TGTGCCAGCAGTTTAAGGGGGGGACGGGGGACAGCAGTCGAAGCTTTCTTT. This gives the protein CASSLRGGRGTAVEAFF.

This chain links TRBV19 with TRBJ2-3; 12 bases agree with TRBD2. The V and J ends lost 7 bases and 1 base, in that order; junction bases with no gene match: 9. CDR3 length equals 17 residues. The V gene's germline CDR1 is LNHDA and CDR2 SQIVND (reference sequence). The CDR3 region is CASTPWTSGKGTDTQYF. CDR3 coding DNA: TGTGCCAGTACCCCCTGGACTAGCGGGAAGGGCACAGATACGCAGTATTTT.

The chain combines TRBV9 with TRBJ1-4; D uncertain. Germline lookup yields CDR1 SGDLS and CDR2 YYNGEE. The V end was cut by 4 bases, the J end by 0 bases, with 10 bases between. This CDR3 contains 15 residues. CDR3 residues: CASSPREATNEKLFF. As DNA, the CDR3 is TGTGCCAGCAGCCCGCGCGAAGCAACTAATGAAAAACTGTTTTTT. Together with reference TRBV9 and TRBJ1-4, the CDR3 gives the full variable domain: DSGVTQTPKHLITATGQRVTLRCSPRSGDLSVYWYQQSLDQGLQFLIQYYNGEERAKGNILERFSAQQFPDLHSELNLSSLELGDSALYFCASSPREATNEKLFFGSGTQLSVL.

On this clone: At one end, the junction sequence differs from germline, possibly due to a read error. The DNA of the CDR3 is TGTGCTAGCAGCTTGGGAGGACTAGCGGGAGTGGGGGAGACCCAGTACTTC. Its translation: CASSLGGLAGVGETQYF. The chain combines TRBV7-7 with TRBJ2-5; TRBD2 matches at 13 bases. The CDR3 consists of 17 residues. Germline lookup yields CDR1 SSHAT and CDR2 FNYEAQ (reference sequence).

This sequence joins TRBV7-9 and TRBJ2-7; 10 bases match TRBD1. The CDR3 runs 15 residues. The V gene end was trimmed by 8 bases and the J gene end by 2 bases; junction bases not matched to a gene: 9. Germline CDR1 is SEHNR and CDR2 is FQNEAQ (reference sequence). The CDR3 nucleotides read TGTGCCAGCGGCAGGTCCGGGACAGGGGCCTACGAGCAGTACTTC. It codes for CASGRSGTGAYEQYF.

The gene calls are TRBV30 and TRBJ2-7; D is perhaps TRBD1 or TRBD2 (5 bases each). Germline CDR1 is GTSNPN and CDR2 is SVGIG (reference sequence). CDR3 length: 12 residues. The V end lost 1 base, the J end lost 2 bases, and 6 bases lay between the germline ends. CDR3 residues: CAWSEGPYEQYF. CDR3 coding DNA: TGTGCCTGGAGTGAGGGACCCTACGAGCAGTACTTC.

This chain's CDR3 is CASSARQANNYLATNEKLFF. The CDR3 coding sequence is TGTGCCAGCAGCGCCCGACAGGCAAATAACTACCTTGCAACTAATGAAAAACTGTTTTTT. The V gene is TRBV14, the J gene TRBJ1-4; weak D call: TRBD1 (6 bases). This CDR3 has 20 amino acids. The ends were cut back, 5 bases at V and 0 bases at J, with 25 bases in the middle. CDR1 and CDR2 from the germline V gene are SGHDN and FVKESK.

The V and J genes are TRBV28 and TRBJ2-1, with TRBD2 as a possible D gene (5 bases). Germline V CDR1 and CDR2: MDHEN, SYDVKM. Deletions cut 11 bases from V and 10 bases from J, with 12 bases between. The CDR3 contains 10 residues. The CDR3 sequence: CAGRGGEQFF. The CDR3 DNA reads TGTGCCGGGCGCGGAGGAGAGCAGTTCTTC.

V and J are TRBV5-1 and TRBJ2-1; D is perhaps TRBD1 (5 bases). Germline lookup yields CDR1 SGHRS and CDR2 YFSETQ. Deletions cut 3 bases from V and 0 bases from J, with 10 bases between. The CDR3 loop spans 15 amino acids. CDR3 in DNA: TGCGCCAGCAGCTCCGTGGGGCCCTCCTACAATGAGCAGTTCTTC. Its protein product is CASSSVGPSYNEQFF. The full variable domain, completed using reference TRBV5-1 and TRBJ2-1, is KAGVTQTPRYLIKTRGQQVTLSCSPISGHRSVSWYQQTPGQGLQFLFEYFSETQRNKGNFPGRFSGRQFSNSRSEMNVSTLELGDSALYLCASSSVGPSYNEQFFGPGTRLTVL.

The J gene is TRBJ2-7, the V gene TRBV13; 9 bases match TRBD1. Losses at the gene ends were 5 bases for V and 0 bases for J; bases not matched to a gene: 5. The germline V gene has CDR1 PRHDT and CDR2 FYEKMQ (reference sequence). The CDR3 is 15 residues long. This CDR3 reads CASSTPGQGSYEQYF. Here the CDR3 DNA reads TGTGCCAGCAGCACGCCGGGACAGGGCTCCTACGAGCAGTACTTC.

The CDR3 protein is CASSHGQGSETQYF. CDR3 sequence (DNA): TGTGCCAGCAGCCATGGACAGGGTTCAGAGACCCAGTACTTC. The chain links TRBV9 to TRBJ2-5; 8 positions agree with TRBD1. The CDR3 length is 14 residues. The V and J ends lost 4 bases and 4 bases, in that order; junction bases with no gene match: 6. Per the germline V gene, CDR1 is SGDLS and CDR2 is YYNGEE.

This clone was recorded at least ten times. This chain links TRBV5-4 with TRBJ2-5, with 9 bases that match TRBD2. J was trimmed by 4 bases and V by 4 bases; bases with no gene match: 2. The CDR3 runs to 13 residues. Per the germline V gene, CDR1 is SGHNT and CDR2 is YYREEE (reference sequence). CDR3 coding DNA: TGTGCCAGCAGCCCGACTAGCGGAGAGACCCAGTACTTC. It encodes CASSPTSGETQYF.

This chain links TRBV4-1 with TRBJ2-3, with D possibly matching TRBD1 (6 bases). Germline CDR1 MGHRA, CDR2 YSYEKL. The V end lost 2 bases, the J end lost 2 bases, and 11 bases lay between the germline ends. This CDR3 spans 15 amino acids. CDR3 in amino acids: CASSQQGRSTDTQYF. CDR3 DNA sequence: TGCGCCAGCAGCCAACAGGGGAGATCCACAGATACGCAGTATTTT.

The rearrangement links TRBV11-3 to TRBJ2-5, with D maybe TRBD1 (6 bases). V lost 5 bases, J lost 1 base, and 8 bases lay in between. Germline assignment: CDR1 SGHNT and CDR2 YENEEA. The CDR3 extends over 13 amino acids. The CDR3 nucleotides are TGTGCCAGCAGCAAACAGGGCCAAGAGACCCAGTACTTC. Amino acids: CASSKQGQETQYF.

This chain connects TRBV18 to TRBJ1-4; a possible D gene is TRBD1 (5 bases). Germline CDR1 KGHSH, CDR2 LQKENI. CDR3 length equals 18 residues. V dropped 2 bases and J dropped 0 bases, with 16 bases sitting between them. CDR3: CASSPKAAGPATNEKLFF. The CDR3 nucleotides are TGTGCCAGCTCACCAAAGGCGGCAGGGCCTGCAACTAATGAAAAACTGTTTTTT.

The gene calls are TRBV6-1 and TRBJ1-5, with no clear D. The germline V gene has CDR1 MNHNS and CDR2 SASEGT. V lost 1 base and J lost 2, with 12 bases in between. This CDR3 spans 16 amino acids. DNA of the CDR3: TGTGCCAGCAGTGAAGATTGGGCAGGAGGCAATCAGCCCCAGCATTTT. This encodes CASSEDWAGGNQPQHF.

The J gene is TRBJ2-3, the V gene TRBV28, with TRBD1 matching over 8 bases. Germline V gives CDR1 MDHEN, CDR2 SYDVKM. With V trimmed by 4 bases and J by 4 bases, 10 bases remained unmatched. This CDR3 is built from 16 residues. The CDR3 here is CASSSPRQGAADTQYF. Here the CDR3 DNA reads TGTGCCAGCAGTTCCCCCCGGCAGGGGGCGGCAGATACGCAGTATTTT.

In its sample, this clone was seen a few times. The genes are TRBV15 and TRBJ2-5, with 14 bases aligning to TRBD2. Looked up from germline, CDR1 is LNHNV and CDR2 is YYDKDF (reference sequence). The CDR3 has 16 amino acids. V was clipped by 1 base and J by 5 bases; unmatched bases: 3. CDR3: CATSRGTSGRSETQYF. CDR3 nucleotides: TGTGCCACCAGCAGAGGGACTAGCGGGAGGTCCGAGACCCAGTACTTC. The variable domain in full, with the rest retrieved from reference TRBV15 and TRBJ2-5, is DAMVIQNPRYQVTQFGKPVTLSCSQTLNHNVMYWYQQKSSQAPKLLFHYYDKDFNNEADTPDNFQSRRPNTSFCFLDIRSPGLGDTAMYLCATSRGTSGRSETQYFGPGTRLLVL.

This clone was observed once. The V and J genes are TRBV28 and TRBJ2-1; 8 nucleotides align to TRBD2. Germline assignment: CDR1 MDHEN and CDR2 SYDVKM. There are 16 residues in the CDR3. J gave up 0 bases and V 5 bases, and 6 bases lay outside the gene matches. The CDR3 DNA follows: TGTGCCAGCAGTCGACCAGGGACTAGCTCCTACAATGAGCAGTTCTTC. Translation: CASSRPGTSSYNEQFF.

This chain joins TRBV5-1 and TRBJ2-1; possibly TRBD2 for D (6 bases). Between the trimmed V and J ends, which lost 3 bases and 7 bases, there was a span of 14 bases. The CDR3 covers 14 residues. From germline, CDR1 is SGHRS and CDR2 YFSETQ. CDR3 loop: CASSSGVTPNEQFF. The CDR3 bases are TGCGCCAGCAGCTCGGGAGTAACTCCTAATGAGCAGTTCTTC.